The next 28 T cell receptor beta chains were all read from a single sample in a study of OX40 agonist ivuxolimab in advanced cancers. The method was immunoSEQ multiplex PCR; TCRdb's version includes in-frame clones alone and lacks a portion of them. The sample yields tens of thousands of clones, about 90% seen once. This specimen was CD4+ or CD8+ T cells sorted from blood, taken in a trial of the OX40 agonist ivuxolimab. Receptors originate from an adult with an advanced solid tumor such as melanoma, head and neck, liver or kidney cancer.

The gene calls are TRBV2 and TRBJ2-5; D is tentatively TRBD1 or TRBD2 (6 bases each). There are 14 residues in the CDR3. Germline V gene sequence: CDR1 SNHLY, CDR2 FYNNEI. Trimming left V 4 bases short and J 4 bases short, with 13 bases between. The DNA for the CDR3 is TGTGCCAGCAGTGGAGGGGGGTGGGGAGAGACCCAGTACTTC. Its protein is CASSGGGWGETQYF. Supplemented by reference TRBV2 and TRBJ2-5, the full variable domain reads EPEVTQTPSHQVTQMGQEVILRCVPISNHLYFYWYRQILGQKVEFLVSFYNNEISEKSEIFDDQFSVERPDGSNFTLKIRSTKLEDSAMYFCASSGGGWGETQYFGPGTRLLVL.

CDR3 amino acids: CASSESGGPLSPLHF. The CDR3 DNA reads as TGTGCCAGCAGTGAATCGGGGGGGCCCCTGTCACCCCTCCACTTT. This chain uses TRBV6-1 with TRBJ1-6, with D possibly matching TRBD1 (6 bases). Trimming cost V 2 bases and J 10 bases, with 15 bases left between them. Germline assignment: CDR1 MNHNS and CDR2 SASEGT. The CDR3 has 15 amino acids.

This chain connects TRBV7-2 to TRBJ2-7; the D gene is possibly TRBD2 (6 bases). The ends were cut back, 5 bases at V and 2 bases at J, with 13 bases in the middle. CDR3 length: 14 amino acids. Germline loops: CDR1 SGHTA, CDR2 FQGNSA. The CDR3 DNA reads as TGTGCCAGCAGCAAGGATCGCGGGGCCTACGAGCAGTACTTC. It codes for CASSKDRGAYEQYF. Based on the CDR3 plus reference TRBV7-2 and TRBJ2-7, the full variable domain is GAGVSQSPSNKVTEKGKDVELRCDPISGHTALYWYRQSLGQGLEFLIYFQGNSAPDKSGLPSDRFSAERTGGSVSTLTIQRTQQEDSAVYLCASSKDRGAYEQYFGPGTRLTVT.

This clone occurred a few times. A read error may account for a junction end that differs from germline. This rearrangement joins TRBV11-2 to TRBJ2-1; D is unclear. In germline, CDR1 is SGHAT, CDR2 FQNNGV. CDR3 size: 15 residues. CDR3 sequence (DNA): TGTGCCAGCAGCCTCTCCCGGACCAGCTACAATGGGCAGTTCTTC. The encoded protein is CASSLSRTSYNGQFF.

The chain recombines TRBV5-1 with TRBJ1-3, with D possibly matching TRBD1 (6 bases). The CDR3 loop spans 13 amino acids. The germline V gene encodes CDR1 SGHRS and CDR2 YFSETQ. Between the trimmed V and J ends, which lost 4 bases and 6 bases, there was a span of 11 bases. CDR3 loop: CASSETGTNTIYF. CDR3 nucleotide sequence: TGCGCCAGCAGCGAGACAGGCACAAACACCATATATTTT.

The chain recombines TRBV5-1 with TRBJ2-7; the D gene is possibly TRBD2 (6 bases). This CDR3 has 15 residues. Germline CDR1 and CDR2: SGHRS and YFSETQ. The germline V and J ends were trimmed by 0 bases and 4 bases, with 14 bases remaining between them. CDR3 nucleotides: TGCGCCAGCAGCTTGGGGCGGGATTACGGGTACGAGCAGTACTTC. Amino acids: CASSLGRDYGYEQYF.

The genes are TRBV6-5 and TRBJ2-1, with 9 bases identical to TRBD2. CDR1 is MNHEY and CDR2 is SVGAGI in the germline V gene. The CDR3 covers 15 residues. V gave up 0 bases and J gave up 9 bases; unmatched junction bases: 6. Here the CDR3 DNA reads TGTGCCAGCAGTTACTCACCTAGCGGGAATACTGAGCAGTTCTTC. Protein product: CASSYSPSGNTEQFF.

The chain employs TRBV19 and TRBJ2-2; 9 bases match TRBD1. Germline V CDR1 and CDR2: LNHDA, SQIVND (reference sequence). J lost 5 bases, V lost 10 bases, and 11 bases had no gene match. There are 15 residues in the CDR3. CDR3 coding DNA: TGTGCCACTCAGATACGGGACAGGGCTACCGGGGAGCTGTTTTTT. Protein: CATQIRDRATGELFF.

V usage is TRBV6-6 and J usage is TRBJ1-5, with a tentative D call TRBD1 (6 bases). In germline, CDR1 is MNHNY, CDR2 SVGAGI (reference sequence). The CDR3 sequence is 14 residues long. With 6 bases removed from V and 0 bases from J, the gap between germline ends came to 9 bases. DNA of the CDR3: TGTGCCAGCAGCAGGGGATTTAGCAATCAGCCCCAGCATTTT. Amino acids: CASSRGFSNQPQHF.

This chain joins TRBV7-9 and TRBJ2-5, with TRBD2 as a possible D gene (7 bases). Germline V lookup: CDR1 SEHNR, CDR2 FQNEAQ (reference sequence). The CDR3 runs to 14 residues. The V gene lost 5 bases and the J gene lost 9 bases, with 19 bases spanning the gap. The CDR3 nucleotides read TGTGCCAGCAGCGAGGGCGGGGGCCCGGGGGCCCAGTACTTC. It is translated as CASSEGGGPGAQYF.

A remark on this clone: This sample also contains other DNA sequences that code for the same CDR3. The chain couples TRBV12-5 to TRBJ2-5; weak D call: TRBD1 (6 bases). Trimming removed 5 bases at V and 2 bases at J, with 9 bases between. The CDR3 extends over 13 amino acids. The germline V gene encodes CDR1 LGHNT and CDR2 FRNRAP. The CDR3 DNA sequence: TGTGCTAGTGGTCGAGGACAGCAAGAGACCCAGTACTTC. Residues: CASGRGQQETQYF.

With respect to this clone: Its ends do not fully match the called genes, so a read error is possible. This sequence joins TRBV5-1 and TRBJ2-7; 7 nucleotides align to TRBD1. The CDR3 covers 16 residues. Germline V CDR1 and CDR2: SGHRS, YFSETQ. The CDR3 is CASSQGAGTVSYEQYF. The CDR3 DNA is TGTGCCAGCAGCCAAGGCGCCGGGACAGTCTCATACGAGCAGTACTTC.

The chain uses TRBV18 and TRBJ2-1, with 9 bases aligning to TRBD1. This CDR3 contains 16 residues. V dropped 2 bases and J dropped 7; count of bases not matched to a gene: 9. The germline CDR1 and CDR2 sequences are KGHSH and LQKENI. CDR3 in amino acids: CASSPMMGQGLNEQFF. CDR3 DNA sequence: TGTGCCAGCTCACCAATGATGGGACAGGGATTGAATGAGCAGTTCTTC.

This clone was counted a few times. The chain employs TRBV7-9 and TRBJ2-1; D gene uncertain. This CDR3 is 16 amino acids long. Trimming took 4 bases from V and 7 from J, leaving 20 bases between them. CDR1 is SEHNR, CDR2 FQNEAQ, per germline (reference sequence). CDR3 DNA sequence: TGTGCCAGCAGCTACCGACCAGAAATGTTCGGGAATGAGCAGTTCTTC. It is translated as CASSYRPEMFGNEQFF.

V is TRBV19 and J is TRBJ1-2, with no clear D. Trimming cost V 3 bases and J 8 bases, with 13 bases left between them. CDR1 and CDR2 (germline): LNHDA, SQIVND (reference sequence). The CDR3 spans 13 residues. CDR3 in amino acids: CASSIAAVGGYTF. The DNA of the CDR3 is TGTGCCAGTAGTATTGCGGCTGTCGGGGGCTACACCTTC. The full variable domain, its missing parts supplied by reference TRBV19 and TRBJ1-2, is DGGITQSPKYLFRKEGQNVTLSCEQNLNHDAMYWYRQDPGQGLRLIYYSQIVNDFQKGDIAEGYSVSREKKESFPLTVTSAQKNPTAFYLCASSIAAVGGYTFGSGTRLTVV.

The chain has TRBV11-3 and TRBJ2-3; 8 bases align to TRBD2. V was clipped by 2 bases and J by 0 bases; unmatched bases: 4. There are 16 residues in the CDR3. Germline V gene lookup returns CDR1 SGHNT and CDR2 YENEEA. CDR3 nucleotide sequence: TGTGCCAGCAGCTTACCGGGACTAGTAAGCACAGATACGCAGTATTTT. Its translation: CASSLPGLVSTDTQYF.

J is TRBJ2-1 and V is TRBV9, with 10 bases lining up with TRBD2. This CDR3 is built from 15 residues. V was pared by 0 bases and J by 9 bases, with 6 bases of the junction left unmatched. The germline V gene encodes CDR1 SGDLS and CDR2 YYNGEE. The CDR3 spells CASSVAPSGSVEQFF. CDR3 sequence (DNA): TGTGCCAGCAGCGTAGCGCCTAGCGGGAGCGTTGAGCAGTTCTTC.

This clone has a handful of counts. The rearrangement uses TRBV2 and TRBJ1-1, with TRBD1 as a possible D gene (6 bases). Germline V gene sequence: CDR1 SNHLY, CDR2 FYNNEI. Between the trimmed V and J ends, which lost 5 bases and 0 bases, there was a span of 16 bases. The CDR3 consists of 16 residues. This chain's CDR3 is CASSPQGHRLNTEAFF. The DNA for the CDR3 is TGTGCCAGCAGTCCCCAGGGGCACCGCCTGAACACTGAAGCTTTCTTT.

The genes are TRBV6-5 and TRBJ2-5, with TRBD2 matching over 10 bases. V shed 6 bases and J 2 bases; nucleotides not matched to a gene: 3. This CDR3 is 14 amino acids long. Germline V gene data show CDR1 as MNHEY and CDR2 as SVGAGI. The CDR3 bases are TGTGCCAGCAGAACTAGCGGGGTTCAAGAGACCCAGTACTTC. This codes for CASRTSGVQETQYF.

The V and J genes are TRBV7-8 and TRBJ2-1, with D hard to call. Germline CDR1 reads SGHVS; CDR2 reads FQNEAQ. V was trimmed by 2 bases and J by 0 bases, leaving 8 bases between them. This CDR3 is 15 amino acids long. CDR3 DNA: TGTGCCAGCAGCTTAACGCCAGGCTCCTACAATGAGCAGTTCTTC. Residues: CASSLTPGSYNEQFF.

The chain is built from TRBV12-5 and TRBJ2-1; TRBD1 matches 9 bases. The junction had 13 bases not matched to a gene; V was cut back by 6 bases and J by 7 bases. The CDR3 runs to 16 residues. CDR1 is LGHNT, CDR2 FRNRAP, per germline. CDR3 nucleotide sequence: TGTGCTAGTGGCTCCCCCTCCGGGACAGGGTGGAATGAGCAGTTCTTC. Its translation: CASGSPSGTGWNEQFF.

The CDR3 region is CASSDRDNYGYTF. In DNA, the CDR3 is TGTGCCAGCAGCGACCGGGACAACTATGGCTACACCTTC. The chain is built from TRBV9 and TRBJ1-2, with TRBD1 as a possible D gene (5 bases). This CDR3 comprises 13 residues. Germline-derived CDR1 and CDR2 are SGDLS and YYNGEE. V lost 3 bases and J lost 2, with 8 bases in between.

The gene calls are TRBV30 and TRBJ1-5, with a weak D call TRBD1 (5 bases). CDR3 length: 15 amino acids. CDR1 is GTSNPN and CDR2 is SVGIG in the germline V gene (reference sequence). Trimming shortened V by 3 bases and J by 1 base, and 13 bases separated the two germline ends. In DNA, the CDR3 is TGTGCCTGGAGCGCCGGGACGGGCAGCAATCAGCCCCAGCATTTT. Protein: CAWSAGTGSNQPQHF.

This sequence joins TRBV7-3 and TRBJ2-1, with TRBD2 identical over 11 bases. Germline-derived CDR1 and CDR2 are SGHTA and FQGTGA. This CDR3 comprises 16 residues. Unmatched junction bases numbered 8, after V lost 5 bases and J lost 5 bases. The CDR3, as DNA: TGTGCCAGCAGCCTCCAACCGGGACTAGCGGACAATGAGCAGTTCTTC. It yields the protein CASSLQPGLADNEQFF.

This clone was detected once. V gene TRBV5-4 combines with J gene TRBJ2-3; the D is unclear. The CDR3 consists of 15 residues. Trimming pared 0 bases from V and 2 bases from J, leaving 10 bases between. Per the germline V gene, CDR1 is SGHNT and CDR2 is YYREEE (reference sequence). CDR3 bases: TGTGCCAGCAGCTTGGCCGGCAGGCCCACAGATACGCAGTATTTT. This encodes CASSLAGRPTDTQYF.

The V call is TRBV7-9, the J call TRBJ2-1; 11 bases are a match to TRBD2. Germline CDR1 is SEHNR and CDR2 is FQNEAQ (reference sequence). With 5 bases clipped from V and 2 bases from J, the junction kept 11 bases outside the gene matches. This CDR3 has 18 residues. The CDR3 DNA reads as TGTGCCAGCAGCCATGGGACTAGCGGTCCGGGTGCCTACAATGAGCAGTTCTTC. Its translation: CASSHGTSGPGAYNEQFF.

This clone has a single count. The V and J genes are TRBV11-2 and TRBJ1-3; 10 bases match TRBD1. Germline lookup yields CDR1 SGHAT and CDR2 FQNNGV. Trimming cost V 4 bases and J 2 bases; bases outside gene matches: 8. The CDR3 is 17 residues long. CDR3 nucleotides: TGTGCCAGCAGCTGGTCCGGGACAGGGGCTGCTGGAAACACCATATATTTT. This translates into CASSWSGTGAAGNTIYF.

The rearrangement joins TRBV7-3 to TRBJ2-3; D perhaps matches TRBD2 (5 bases). CDR3 length: 13 residues. In germline, CDR1 is SGHTA, CDR2 FQGTGA. With 5 bases removed from V and 4 bases from J, the gap between germline ends came to 10 bases. The CDR3 spells CASSPTRSDTQYF. The DNA of the CDR3 is TGTGCCAGCAGCCCCACTAGATCAGATACGCAGTATTTT.